The T cell receptor (beta chain) under discussion was sequenced for a study of identical twins. Regarding the study as a whole: Clonotypes of the beta chain that were abundant in cord blood carried fewer insertions (memory repertoires showed none).

This CDR3 spans 15 amino acids. Germline V lookup: CDR1 LGHDT, CDR2 YNNKEL (reference sequence). The ends were cut back, 2 bases at V and 0 bases at J, with 8 bases in the middle. As to this clonotype: Antigen unknown.

Through template switching, a universal primer site was introduced, and the cDNA contained unique molecular identifiers. TCRdb itself ran the 5' RACE reads through MiXCR, one entry per CDR3 protein. The sample consists of fewer than 650,000 distinct CDR3 sequences, under 8.5% of them appearing once. These data were also filed under a second study, of yellow fever vaccine responses in identical twins.

The chain carries TRBV3-1 and TRBJ2-1, with D uncertain. This clonotype originated in a woman under 30 in good health. The sequencing input was PBMCs. CDR3 sequence (DNA): TGTGCCAGCAGCCAAACCCTGGACTCCTACAATGAGCAGTTCTTC. This gives the protein CASSQTLDSYNEQFF.